Listed here is a single TCR beta chain. The antigen is undetermined. Gene labels here are mouse ones. The missing CDR3 end, 1 residue past where the read stops, is filled in from the germline J gene. TCRbeta CDR3 was sequenced at survey depth with template counts. Only in-frame clones appear in the TCRdb table, and some are missing; sequencing was by immunoSEQ multiplex PCR. In the table there are 40,000 to 60,000 clones, around 70% of which are singletons. Germline CDR1 reads SGHSN; CDR2 reads HYEKVE. The CDR3 length is 15 residues. J was trimmed by 6 bases and V by 1 base; bases with no gene match: 3. This record belongs to a study of tissue T cells after allogeneic stem cell transplantation. Points from the study as a whole: Anatomically similar tissues had similar TCR repertoires within each patient. Few T cell clones were shared across patients, but motif clusters showed tissue-specific shared signatures. Which tissue TCRs were alloreactive or antigen-specific was not determined. Some clones might be persisting host cells.

Sequencing used sorted cells pooled from one or two spleens. The chain carries TRBV12-1 and TRBJ1-4; TRBD1 aligns across 11 bases. This clonotype was obtained from a pool of C57BL/6 mice in good health. The CDR3 DNA, read in part, is TGTGCCAGCTCTCTATCGGACAGGGGGCACGAAAGATTATTT. Its protein is CASSLSDRGHERLF. The full CDR3 protein is CASSLSDRGHERLFF.